One sample yielded the 14 T cell receptor beta chains listed below, sequenced in a study of OX40 agonist ivuxolimab in advanced cancers. The library was built by means of the immunoSEQ multiplex PCR assay. The clones in this table, taken by TCRdb from immuneACCESS, are in-frame only. Not every clone is retained; where verified, under half of the shortfall comes from an unresolved V gene, and the cause of the rest is unknown. For this sample there are about 62,000 clones; 85% appear just once. The biggest ten clones account for 4% of the sample. The specimen comprised CD4+ or CD8+ T cells sorted from blood, sampled in a trial of the OX40 agonist ivuxolimab. The receptors were sampled from an adult with an advanced solid tumor such as melanoma, head and neck, liver or kidney cancer.

The chain is built from TRBV9 and TRBJ1-5; D gene uncertain. V was shortened by 2 bases and J by 0 bases, with 6 bases between the two germline ends. Germline V lookup: CDR1 SGDLS, CDR2 YYNGEE. CDR3 size: 14 residues. CDR3 amino acids: CASSVGVSNQPQHF. DNA of the CDR3: TGTGCCAGCAGCGTCGGAGTTAGCAATCAGCCCCAGCATTTT.

The V and J genes are TRBV28 and TRBJ1-3; D gene uncertain. Trimming removed 1 base from V and 1 base from J, with 8 bases in between. Looked up from germline, CDR1 is MDHEN and CDR2 is SYDVKM. The CDR3 runs to 15 residues. CDR3 sequence: CASSLFEDSGNTIYF. CDR3 coding DNA: TGTGCCAGCAGTTTATTCGAGGATTCTGGAAACACCATATATTTT.

The chain combines TRBV7-3 with TRBJ2-3, with TRBD1 matching 7 bases. Germline V gene sequence: CDR1 SGHTA, CDR2 FQGTGA. Trimming at V came to 5 bases and at J to 4 bases, leaving 6 bases not matched to a gene. This CDR3 contains 14 residues. The CDR3 DNA is TGTGCCAGCAGCCCGTTAGGGGGCGCAGATACGCAGTATTTT. Its protein is CASSPLGGADTQYF.

The chain recombines TRBV7-9 with TRBJ1-2; D gene uncertain. The V and J ends lost 5 bases and 1 base respectively, with 14 bases between them. The germline V gene has CDR1 SEHNR and CDR2 FQNEAQ (reference sequence). CDR3 size: 15 residues. The CDR3 bases are TGTGCCAGCAGCCCCCCCACGGACTTTAACTATGGCTACACCTTC. This gives the protein CASSPPTDFNYGYTF.

The CDR3 spells CAWTGDGEQYF. In nucleotides, the CDR3 is TGTGCCTGGACAGGGGATGGGGAGCAGTACTTC. The chain employs TRBV30 and TRBJ2-7, with D perhaps TRBD1 (6 bases). The germline V gene encodes CDR1 GTSNPN and CDR2 SVGIG (reference sequence). V lost 4 bases and J 7 bases, leaving 11 bases between the germline ends. The CDR3 loop spans 11 amino acids.

The chain combines TRBV11-1 with TRBJ2-7; 10 bases are shared with TRBD1. The trim removed 5 bases at V and 3 bases at J, leaving 7 bases unmatched. The length of the CDR3 is 15 residues. CDR1 and CDR2 (germline): SGHAT, FQDESV (reference sequence). The chain's CDR3 is CASSPRTGGFYEQYF. The CDR3 DNA reads as TGTGCCAGCAGCCCCCGGACAGGGGGTTTCTACGAGCAGTACTTC.

This chain links TRBV5-6 with TRBJ2-2; D is possibly TRBD2 (5 bases). Germline lookup yields CDR1 SGHDT and CDR2 YYEEEE. V was trimmed by 4 bases and J by 0 bases, leaving 10 bases between them. This CDR3 is built from 15 residues. The CDR3 sequence: CASSAPGANTGELFF. The CDR3 nucleotides read TGTGCCAGCAGCGCCCCCGGGGCGAACACCGGGGAGCTGTTTTTT.

V is TRBV27 and J is TRBJ2-5; D is uncertain. Germline loops: CDR1 MNHEY, CDR2 SMNVEV (reference sequence). Trimming removed 6 bases at V and 5 bases at J, with 13 bases between. The CDR3 consists of 13 residues. Here the CDR3 reads CASSRDHRETQYF. The CDR3 DNA sequence: TGTGCCAGCAGCCGCGACCATCGGGAGACCCAGTACTTC.

The gene calls are TRBV28 and TRBJ2-3; no reliable D call. The CDR3 spans 14 residues. The germline V gene encodes CDR1 MDHEN and CDR2 SYDVKM. Trimming shortened V by 7 bases and J by 3 bases, and 14 bases separated the two germline ends. The CDR3 protein is CASTHGLGTDTQYF. Written as DNA, the CDR3 is TGTGCCAGCACCCACGGGTTGGGGACAGATACGCAGTATTTT.

This rearrangement joins TRBV18 to TRBJ1-2, with 7 bases lining up with TRBD1. Germline CDR1 reads KGHSH; CDR2 reads LQKENI. V lost 3 bases, J lost 4 bases, and 5 bases stayed unmatched. The CDR3 is 14 amino acids. The CDR3 loop is CASSPSTGSYGYTF. For the CDR3, the DNA is TGTGCCAGCTCACCTTCGACAGGGAGCTATGGCTACACCTTC.

V is TRBV29-1 and J is TRBJ1-2; D gene ambiguous. Trimming removed 2 bases from V and 1 base from J, with 17 bases in between. In germline, CDR1 is SQVTM, CDR2 ANQGSEA. The CDR3 is 16 residues long. The CDR3: CSVELGLGRDNYGYTF. Here the CDR3 DNA reads TGCAGCGTTGAACTTGGACTGGGTCGGGATAACTATGGCTACACCTTC.

This clone was observed a handful of times. The genes are TRBV28 and TRBJ2-4, with 14 bases that match TRBD2. CDR1 and CDR2 from the germline V gene are MDHEN and SYDVKM. This CDR3 is built from 17 residues. The ends lost 6 bases at V and 5 bases at J; junction bases unmatched: 9. The CDR3 is CASSRGLAGGPENIQYF. In nucleotides, the CDR3 is TGTGCCAGCAGCCGAGGACTAGCGGGAGGCCCCGAAAACATTCAGTACTTC.

The CDR3 DNA follows: TGTGCCAGCAGCTTGGACCGGCGCGGACTGTTTTTT. It translates to CASSLDRRGLFF. This chain connects TRBV7-2 to TRBJ1-4; D gene ambiguous. V was trimmed by 3 bases and J by 13 bases, leaving 12 bases between them. The CDR3 runs to 12 residues. Germline assignment: CDR1 SGHTA and CDR2 FQGNSA.

This clone was observed once. The rearrangement joins TRBV16 to TRBJ2-1; D gene unclear. V lost 2 bases and J 0 bases, leaving 8 bases between the germline ends. This CDR3 is 15 amino acids long. CDR1 and CDR2 from the germline V gene are KGHSY and FQNENV. The CDR3 DNA is TGTGCCAGCAGCCAAGCCCAGAGCTCCTACAATGAGCAGTTCTTC. It translates to CASSQAQSSYNEQFF.